This entry lists 14 T cell receptor beta chains sequenced from one sample in a study of T cell changes during pregnancy in multiple sclerosis. Assay used: immunoSEQ multiplex PCR; TCRdb lists only in-frame clones, some missing. There are about 67,000 clones in the sample; more than 85% occur only once, and 1.6% lies in the top ten. This specimen consisted of peripheral blood, obtained in the first trimester of pregnancy. The origin of the receptors is a female donor in good health, enrolled as a control in a pregnancy study.

This clone appeared a single time. The rearrangement uses TRBV28 and TRBJ1-5, with a weak D call TRBD1 (6 bases). The length of the CDR3 is 15 residues. Germline V gene data show CDR1 as MDHEN and CDR2 as SYDVKM. Between the trimmed V and J ends, which lost 2 bases and 7 bases, there was a span of 15 bases. This CDR3 is CASSLGGASEQPQHF. The CDR3 bases are TGTGCCAGCAGTTTAGGGGGGGCTAGCGAGCAGCCCCAGCATTTT.

The chain joins TRBV6-6 to TRBJ1-5; possibly TRBD1 for D (6 bases). V was pared by 7 bases and J by 0 bases, with 16 bases between. This CDR3 is 16 amino acids long. CDR1 MNHNY and CDR2 SVGAGI come from the germline V gene (reference sequence). CDR3 in amino acids: CASTSGGRTSNQPQHF. The DNA of the CDR3 is TGTGCCAGCACCTCGGGGGGCAGGACTAGCAATCAGCCCCAGCATTTT.

This chain uses TRBV27 with TRBJ1-1; D unclear. This CDR3 is built from 14 residues. V shed 4 bases and J shed 5 bases, with 14 bases lying between them. Germline CDR1 MNHEY, CDR2 SMNVEV (reference sequence). The CDR3 coding sequence is TGTGCCAGCAGTTCGGGTGGAGGGATTACTGAAGCTTTCTTT. As protein: CASSSGGGITEAFF.

This chain connects TRBV25-1 to TRBJ2-7; 7 bases align to TRBD2. There are 16 residues in the CDR3. J was trimmed by 1 base and V by 6 bases; bases with no gene match: 12. In germline, CDR1 is MGHDK, CDR2 SYGVNS. The CDR3 DNA follows: TGTGCCAGCAGCGTGGGAGGGGTTCATCCGTCCTACGAGCAGTACTTC. It translates to CASSVGGVHPSYEQYF.

V and J are TRBV7-2 and TRBJ2-2; D is undetermined. Between the trimmed V and J ends, which lost 5 bases and 5 bases, there was a span of 18 bases. This CDR3 has 16 residues. CDR1 and CDR2 (germline): SGHTA, FQGNSA. CDR3 residues: CASSPQPARSTGELFF. The DNA of the CDR3 is TGTGCCAGCAGCCCCCAGCCGGCTAGATCAACCGGGGAGCTGTTTTTT. Together with reference TRBV7-2 and TRBJ2-2, the CDR3 gives the full variable domain: GAGVSQSPSNKVTEKGKDVELRCDPISGHTALYWYRQSLGQGLEFLIYFQGNSAPDKSGLPSDRFSAERTGGSVSTLTIQRTQQEDSAVYLCASSPQPARSTGELFFGEGSRLTVL.

V gene TRBV21-1 combines with J gene TRBJ2-7; TRBD1 reflects the table's D call only, with no check against the DNA. TRBV21-1 is labeled a pseudogene. The CDR3 contains 11 residues. CDR3 amino acids: CASRQGEQQYF. The CDR3 DNA reads as TGTGCCAGCAGGCAGGGCGAACAGCAGTACTTC.

The V gene is TRBV29-1, the J gene TRBJ1-3; 7 nucleotides line up with TRBD1. The V segment lost 7 bases and the J segment 4 bases; nucleotides outside the gene matches: 10. The CDR3 is made up of 14 amino acids. Looked up from germline, CDR1 is SQVTM and CDR2 is ANQGSEA. CDR3 loop: CSAGQDYTGNTIYF. DNA for the CDR3: TGCAGCGCCGGACAGGACTATACGGGAAACACCATATATTTT. The full variable domain, in which reference TRBV29-1 and TRBJ1-3 provide the parts outside the CDR3, is SAVISQKPSRDICQRGTSLTIQCQVDSQVTMMFWYRQQPGQSLTLIATANQGSEATYESGFVIDKFPISRPNLTFSTLTVSNMSPEDSSIYLCSAGQDYTGNTIYFGEGSWLTVV.

The V call is TRBV5-1, the J call TRBJ2-7, with 10 bases identical to TRBD1. This CDR3 is built from 15 residues. The V segment lost 2 bases and the J segment 7 bases; nucleotides outside the gene matches: 9. The germline V gene has CDR1 SGHRS and CDR2 YFSETQ. CDR3 nucleotide sequence: TGCGCCAGCAGCTTTACCGGGACAGGGGCCGGGGAGCAGTACTTC. Its translation: CASSFTGTGAGEQYF.

The V and J genes are TRBV11-2 and TRBJ2-2; 11 bases match TRBD1. Per the germline V gene, CDR1 is SGHAT and CDR2 is FQNNGV. This CDR3 is built from 16 residues. The junction had 5 bases not matched to a gene; V was cut back by 5 bases and J by 3 bases. DNA for the CDR3: TGTGCCAGCAGCCAGGGGACAGGGGGGTACACCGGGGAGCTGTTTTTT. Translated, it gives CASSQGTGGYTGELFF.

J is TRBJ2-3 and V is TRBV7-8, with 8 bases aligning to TRBD1. The CDR3 runs to 14 residues. Losses at the gene ends were 1 base for V and 3 bases for J; bases not matched to a gene: 0. The germline V gene encodes CDR1 SGHVS and CDR2 FQNEAQ. This CDR3 is CASSLGTGTDTQYF. The CDR3 coding sequence is TGTGCCAGCAGCTTAGGGACAGGGACAGATACGCAGTATTTT.

This chain uses TRBV2 with TRBJ2-1; tentative D call: TRBD2 (6 bases). CDR3 length: 14 amino acids. Per the germline V gene, CDR1 is SNHLY and CDR2 is FYNNEI. V gave up 2 bases and J gave up 2 bases, with 7 bases separating them. The CDR3: CASSERGTYNEQFF. The CDR3 DNA reads as TGTGCCAGCAGTGAACGCGGGACCTACAATGAGCAGTTCTTC.

The V call is TRBV5-7, the J call TRBJ1-5; 8 nucleotides match TRBD1. TRBV5-7 is annotated as an ORF whose role is uncertain. The CDR3 totals 15 residues. V lost 1 base, J lost 9 bases, and 9 bases stayed unmatched. CDR3 loop: CASSLSGQGSAPQHF. In DNA form, the CDR3 reads TGTGCCAGCAGCTTGAGCGGACAGGGATCAGCGCCCCAGCATTTT.

This chain links TRBV4-1 with TRBJ2-5; D perhaps matches TRBD1 (6 bases). Trimming removed 5 bases at V and 7 bases at J, with 14 bases between. Germline lookup yields CDR1 MGHRA and CDR2 YSYEKL. The length of the CDR3 is 13 residues. CDR3 sequence reads: CASSFRGGGTQYF. DNA of the CDR3: TGCGCCAGCAGCTTCAGGGGTGGTGGGACCCAGTACTTC.

This rearrangement joins TRBV5-1 to TRBJ2-5; weak D call: TRBD2 (5 bases). V lost 0 bases and J 5 bases, leaving 11 bases between the germline ends. The germline V gene has CDR1 SGHRS and CDR2 YFSETQ. This CDR3 comprises 14 residues. The CDR3 loop is CASSLGRDGETQYF. In DNA form, the CDR3 reads TGCGCCAGCAGCTTGGGACGGGATGGCGAGACCCAGTACTTC.